The 15 T cell receptor beta chains presented below share a single source sample, sequenced in a study of blood T cell repertoires in COVID-19. This table comes from immunoSEQ multiplex PCR, and its TCRdb copy is limited to in-frame clones, with some not included. The sample carries some 120,000 clones, almost 80% recorded once. Input material: peripheral blood. These receptors all come from a human donor in a cohort sampled during active COVID-19.

This clone was seen just once. The chain links TRBV18 to TRBJ1-1; D may be TRBD1 (5 bases). Germline values: CDR1 KGHSH, CDR2 LQKENI. The CDR3 is 13 amino acids. Trimming cost V 5 bases and J 8 bases, with 15 bases left between them. Here the CDR3 DNA reads TGTGCCAGCTCAACAAGGGACGGGAGAGAAGCTTTCTTT. Encoded protein: CASSTRDGREAFF.

The J gene is TRBJ2-7, the V gene TRBV4-2, with 8 bases lining up with TRBD2. V trimming: 1 base; J trimming: 1 base; junction bases outside the gene matches: 6. This CDR3 contains 16 residues. Germline assignment: CDR1 LGHNA and CDR2 YNFKEQ. Here the CDR3 DNA reads TGTGCCAGCAGCCAAGCGGGACTAGAAGGGTCCTACGAGCAGTACTTC. Translating it yields CASSQAGLEGSYEQYF.

The chain carries TRBV28 and TRBJ1-1; 10 nucleotides align to TRBD1. Germline CDR1 and CDR2: MDHEN and SYDVKM. J gave up 3 bases and V 5 bases, and 6 bases lay outside the gene matches. The CDR3 is 15 residues long. The CDR3 is CASSTRQGAHTEAFF. As DNA, the CDR3 is TGTGCCAGCAGTACTAGACAGGGGGCGCACACTGAAGCTTTCTTT.

Of note for this clone: Other nucleotide sequences from this sample produce the same CDR3. The genes are TRBV3-1 (or the pseudogene TRBV3-2) and TRBJ1-3; perhaps TRBD1 as D (6 bases). The CDR3 sequence is 13 residues long. The germline CDR1 and CDR2 sequences are LGHDT and YNNKEL (reference sequence). Trimming pared 7 bases from V and 1 base from J, leaving 8 bases between. This CDR3 is CASNTGSGNTIYF. The CDR3 DNA reads as TGTGCCAGCAACACAGGGTCTGGAAACACCATATATTTT.

In regard to this clone: One end of the junction varies from germline; a read error may be responsible. The chain recombines TRBV27 with TRBJ2-1; 7 positions agree with TRBD2. CDR3 length: 13 amino acids. Looked up from germline, CDR1 is MNHEY and CDR2 is SMNVEV (reference sequence). The CDR3 sequence: CATSVSSYNEQFF. As DNA, the CDR3 is TGCGCTACTAGCGTAAGCTCCTACAATGAGCAGTTCTTC.

The chain uses TRBV19 and TRBJ1-4; D is uncertain. Germline-derived CDR1 and CDR2 are LNHDA and SQIVND (reference sequence). V lost 6 bases and J lost 6, with 20 bases in between. The CDR3 runs to 16 residues. As DNA, the CDR3 is TGTGCCAGTAGCGCCTTCACCGGGAGGATGGATGAAAAACTGTTTTTT. This sequence encodes CASSAFTGRMDEKLFF.

V gene TRBV29-1 combines with J gene TRBJ1-2, with TRBD1 matching 9 bases. Per germline, CDR1 SQVTM and CDR2 ANQGSEA. The CDR3 covers 14 residues. V lost 3 bases to trimming and J lost 5 bases; unmatched junction nucleotides: 7. This CDR3 is CSVDPQGAGYGYTF. The DNA for the CDR3 is TGCAGCGTTGACCCACAGGGGGCCGGTTATGGCTACACCTTC.

V gene TRBV14 combines with J gene TRBJ2-7, with 9 bases lining up with TRBD1. The ends lost 3 bases at V and 5 bases at J; junction bases unmatched: 8. CDR1 and CDR2 from the germline V gene are SGHDN and FVKESK. The CDR3 sequence is 15 residues long. In DNA, the CDR3 is TGTGCCAGCAGCCAGTGGGACAGGGAACGCCACGAGCAGTACTTC. Its protein is CASSQWDRERHEQYF.

This CDR3 is CASSFGRGTAYEQYF. The CDR3 DNA reads TGTGCCAGCAGTTTCGGACGCGGGACCGCCTACGAGCAGTACTTC. The V gene is TRBV27, the J gene TRBJ2-7, with D perhaps TRBD2 (6 bases). There are 15 residues in the CDR3. The germline V gene encodes CDR1 MNHEY and CDR2 SMNVEV (reference sequence). V was shortened by 3 bases and J by 2 bases, with 14 bases between the two germline ends.

The chain has TRBV19 and TRBJ2-2; D unclear. V was shortened by 4 bases and J by 2 bases, with 8 bases between the two germline ends. The germline CDR1 and CDR2 sequences are LNHDA and SQIVND (reference sequence). The length of the CDR3 is 14 residues. CDR3 coding DNA: TGTGCCAGTAGTACACCGACTAACACCGGGGAGCTGTTTTTT. Translated, it gives CASSTPTNTGELFF.

The chain links TRBV18 to TRBJ1-1; TRBD1 might be the D (5 bases). The CDR3 is 16 amino acids. Trimming took off 3 bases at V and 5 bases at J, with 19 bases between the two ends. Germline V lookup: CDR1 KGHSH, CDR2 LQKENI. CDR3 protein: CASSPTGRDSITEAFF. The CDR3 DNA is TGTGCCAGCTCACCCACGGGCAGGGATTCGATTACTGAAGCTTTCTTT.

This clone was observed a handful of times. The V gene is TRBV6-2 or TRBV6-3, the J gene TRBJ1-5; 7 bases match TRBD1. J gave up 6 bases and V 4 bases, and 15 bases lay outside the gene matches. The CDR3 spans 17 residues. Germline CDR1 is MNHEY and CDR2 is SVGEGT. In DNA form, the CDR3 reads TGTGCCAGCAGTTTCTCTCCGGGACAGCGACTTTCTCAGCCCCAGCATTTT. It codes for CASSFSPGQRLSQPQHF.

The V gene is TRBV28, the J gene TRBJ1-1; D gene unclear. V lost 7 bases, J lost 10 bases, and 19 bases lay in between. From germline, CDR1 is MDHEN and CDR2 SYDVKM. CDR3 length equals 13 residues. CDR3 nucleotides: TGTGCCAGCAATGACCCGGCAGGCCTTGGAGCTTTCTTT. Its translation is CASNDPAGLGAFF.

This clone was counted a few times. The V gene is TRBV29-1, the J gene TRBJ1-2, with D perhaps matching TRBD1 (5 bases). Germline-derived CDR1 and CDR2 are SQVTM and ANQGSEA. V dropped 8 bases and J dropped 5 bases, with 18 bases sitting between them. The CDR3 has 13 residues. The CDR3 bases are TGCAGCTATTCGACCGGGACTGGGTATGGCTACACCTTC. Amino acid sequence: CSYSTGTGYGYTF.

The chain uses TRBV19 and TRBJ2-2; 14 bases line up with TRBD2. The V gene's germline CDR1 is LNHDA and CDR2 SQIVND (reference sequence). Trimming cost V 5 bases and J 2 bases; bases outside gene matches: 4. This CDR3 is built from 17 residues. The CDR3 region is CASSVGLAGVNTGELFF. The CDR3 bases are TGTGCCAGTAGTGTGGGACTAGCGGGAGTCAACACCGGGGAGCTGTTTTTT.